This T cell receptor (beta chain) stems from a study of blood T cell repertoires in COVID-19. The wider study: Samples came from the United States, Italy and Spain, spanning acute and convalescent COVID-19.

Grouping used clinical history reported by participants in a survey and questionnaire. Repertoires were generated with immunoSEQ multiplex PCR, while TCRdb's copy carries only in-frame clones and drops some. The profile shows about 250,000 clones, 70% to 90% of them singletons. J lost 0 bases, V lost 0 bases, and 8 bases had no gene match. Germline lookup yields CDR1 SGHRS and CDR2 YFSETQ. The CDR3 covers 17 residues. The clonotype originates from a woman aged 45-65 years who had been exposed to COVID-19. The chain employs TRBV5-1 and TRBJ1-1; 7 bases map to TRBD1. What was sequenced was PBMCs or T cells enriched from blood (not recorded which). The CDR3 coding sequence is TGCGCCAGCAGCTTGGGTTACAGGGGACCCATGAACACTGAAGCTTTCTTT. Its translation: CASSLGYRGPMNTEAFF.